What follows are 13 T cell receptor beta chains derived from one specimen sequenced in a study of graft-versus-host responses after intestinal transplantation. Only in-frame clones appear in the TCRdb table, and some are missing; sequencing was by immunoSEQ multiplex PCR. Of fewer than 120,000 clones listed, 80% to 95% were seen once; the top ten hold 0.4% to 0.65%. No antigen is known for these receptors. The sequences come from unstimulated CD8+ T cells sorted from spleen or lymph node cells, collected before intestinal transplant. The receptors stem from a human donor who received an intestinal transplant.

J is TRBJ1-5 and V is TRBV11-2; D is possibly TRBD1 (6 bases). Deletions cut 4 bases from V and 5 bases from J, with 15 bases between. Germline assignment: CDR1 SGHAT and CDR2 FQNNGV. The CDR3 loop spans 15 amino acids. The CDR3 sequence: CASSSHSGGDQPQHF. Here the CDR3 DNA reads TGTGCCAGCAGCTCCCACTCGGGGGGCGATCAGCCCCAGCATTTT.

This clone was recorded once. The chain employs TRBV7-9 and TRBJ1-6; D not resolved. The CDR3 is made up of 13 amino acids. Germline loops: CDR1 SEHNR, CDR2 FQNEAQ (reference sequence). Trimming took 5 bases from V and 8 from J, leaving 10 bases between them. The CDR3, as DNA: TGTGCCAGCAGCCCCCGGGTGGATTCACCCCTCCACTTT. Its translation is CASSPRVDSPLHF.

The rearrangement uses TRBV4-2 and TRBJ2-7; D is perhaps TRBD1 or TRBD2 (5 bases each). Germline values: CDR1 LGHNA, CDR2 YNFKEQ. The CDR3 is 13 residues long. V dropped 3 bases and J dropped 2 bases, with 8 bases sitting between them. The CDR3 protein is CASSQWGTYEQYF. In DNA form, the CDR3 reads TGTGCCAGCAGCCAGTGGGGGACCTACGAGCAGTACTTC.

The chain links TRBV10-2 to TRBJ2-1; tentative D call: TRBD2 (7 bases). The V end was cut by 6 bases, the J end by 7 bases, with 16 bases between. CDR3 length equals 14 residues. Germline V CDR1 and CDR2: WSHSY, SAAADI. In DNA form, the CDR3 reads TGCGCCAGCAGGGGAGGGGGAGCCGGGAATGAGCAGTTCTTC. It is translated as CASRGGGAGNEQFF.

V and J are TRBV4-1 and TRBJ2-1; 7 positions agree with TRBD2. Unmatched junction bases numbered 21, after V lost 8 bases and J lost 5 bases. This CDR3 spans 18 amino acids. Germline CDR1 and CDR2: MGHRA and YSYEKL. The CDR3 bases are TGCGCCAGCTCCGGGACCCCGCGGGGAGCGGGAATCCACAATGAGCAGTTCTTC. Its protein product is CASSGTPRGAGIHNEQFF.

The rearrangement links TRBV7-9 to TRBJ1-2; the match to TRBD1 covers 7 bases. The J segment lost 8 bases and the V segment lost 4 bases, leaving 7 bases of the junction unmatched. This CDR3 is 13 amino acids long. Germline assignment: CDR1 SEHNR and CDR2 FQNEAQ (reference sequence). The CDR3 loop reads CASSSGTVGGYTF. The CDR3 nucleotides read TGTGCCAGCAGCTCCGGGACAGTGGGGGGCTACACCTTC.

J is TRBJ2-7 and V is TRBV9; D may be TRBD2 (5 bases). From germline, CDR1 is SGDLS and CDR2 YYNGEE. The CDR3 runs to 12 residues. V lost 4 bases and J 7 bases, leaving 12 bases between the germline ends. CDR3 loop: CASSLGSGEQYF. CDR3 coding DNA: TGTGCCAGCAGCTTAGGCTCGGGGGAGCAGTACTTC.

The chain links TRBV6-5 to TRBJ1-2; a possible D gene is TRBD1 (5 bases). Between the trimmed V and J ends, which lost 4 bases and 7 bases, there was a span of 16 bases. Germline assignment: CDR1 MNHEY and CDR2 SVGAGI. CDR3 size: 14 residues. The CDR3 loop is CASSSRSDIGGYTF. The CDR3 region has the DNA TGTGCCAGCAGTTCCCGTTCGGACATCGGTGGCTACACCTTC.

The chain couples TRBV19 to TRBJ2-1; 13 bases fit TRBD2. J lost 7 bases, V lost 7 bases, and 10 bases had no gene match. The germline V gene encodes CDR1 LNHDA and CDR2 SQIVND (reference sequence). This CDR3 has 16 amino acids. CDR3 residues: CASTKTSGRAFNEQFF. CDR3 bases: TGTGCCAGTACCAAAACTAGCGGGAGGGCCTTTAATGAGCAGTTCTTC.

V and J are TRBV4-1 and TRBJ2-7; the match to TRBD1 covers 7 bases. V was clipped by 0 bases and J by 5 bases; unmatched bases: 10. This CDR3 spans 16 amino acids. Looked up from germline, CDR1 is MGHRA and CDR2 is YSYEKL. The CDR3 DNA follows: TGCGCCAGCAGCCAAGAACCCGGGACAGAGCCCAACGAGCAGTACTTC. It is translated as CASSQEPGTEPNEQYF.

As for this clone: The same CDR3 also results from other DNA sequences found in this sample. V usage is TRBV27 and J usage is TRBJ2-7; D gene ambiguous. Germline lookup yields CDR1 MNHEY and CDR2 SMNVEV (reference sequence). Trimming removed 0 bases at V and 0 bases at J, with 6 bases between. This CDR3 region has 14 residues. CDR3: CASSLSGVSYEQYF. As DNA, the CDR3 is TGTGCCAGCAGTTTATCTGGGGTCTCCTACGAGCAGTACTTC.

The rearrangement links TRBV5-6 to TRBJ1-1; no clear D gene. The CDR3 spans 13 residues. Germline V gives CDR1 SGHDT, CDR2 YYEEEE. Trimming cost V 6 bases and J 4 bases, with 13 bases left between them. The CDR3 region has the DNA TGTGCCAGCAACTCCCCAGGAGGCACTGAAGCTTTCTTT. Its translation is CASNSPGGTEAFF.

This clone was counted once. The chain combines TRBV6-5 with TRBJ1-1, with TRBD1 matching 9 bases. The ends lost 8 bases at V and 1 base at J; junction bases unmatched: 5. Germline loops: CDR1 MNHEY, CDR2 SVGAGI. The CDR3 spans 14 residues. The CDR3 loop reads CASSSGQGNTEAFF. The CDR3 DNA sequence: TGTGCCAGCTCGTCGGGACAGGGGAACACTGAAGCTTTCTTT.